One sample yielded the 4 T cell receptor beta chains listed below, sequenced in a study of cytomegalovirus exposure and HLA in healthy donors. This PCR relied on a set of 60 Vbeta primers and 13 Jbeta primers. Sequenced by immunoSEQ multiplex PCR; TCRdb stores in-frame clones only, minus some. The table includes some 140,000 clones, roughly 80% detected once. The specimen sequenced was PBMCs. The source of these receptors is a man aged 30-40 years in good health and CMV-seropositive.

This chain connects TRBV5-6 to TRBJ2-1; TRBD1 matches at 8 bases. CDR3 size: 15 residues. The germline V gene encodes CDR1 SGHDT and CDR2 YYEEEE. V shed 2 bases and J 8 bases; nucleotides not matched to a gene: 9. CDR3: CASSFRRGRVDEQFF. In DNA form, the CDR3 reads TGTGCCAGCAGCTTCCGCAGGGGGCGAGTTGATGAGCAGTTCTTC. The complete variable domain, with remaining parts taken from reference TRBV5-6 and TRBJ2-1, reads DAGVTQSPTHLIKTRGQQVTLRCSPKSGHDTVSWYQQALGQGPQFIFQYYEEEERQRGNFPDRFSGHQFPNYSSELNVNALLLGDSALYLCASSFRRGRVDEQFFGPGTRLTVL.

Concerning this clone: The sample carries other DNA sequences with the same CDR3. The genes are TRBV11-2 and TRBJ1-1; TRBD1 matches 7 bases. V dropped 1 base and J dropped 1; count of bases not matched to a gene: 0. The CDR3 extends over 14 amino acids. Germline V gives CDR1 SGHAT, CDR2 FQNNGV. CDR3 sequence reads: CASSLAGGNTEAFF. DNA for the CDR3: TGTGCCAGCAGCTTAGCAGGGGGGAACACTGAAGCTTTCTTT.

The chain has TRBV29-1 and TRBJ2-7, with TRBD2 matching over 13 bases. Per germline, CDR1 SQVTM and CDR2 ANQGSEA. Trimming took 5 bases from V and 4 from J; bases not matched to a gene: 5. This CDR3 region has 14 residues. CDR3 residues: CSVTTSGRIYEQYF. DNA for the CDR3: TGCAGCGTTACGACTAGCGGGAGGATTTACGAGCAGTACTTC.

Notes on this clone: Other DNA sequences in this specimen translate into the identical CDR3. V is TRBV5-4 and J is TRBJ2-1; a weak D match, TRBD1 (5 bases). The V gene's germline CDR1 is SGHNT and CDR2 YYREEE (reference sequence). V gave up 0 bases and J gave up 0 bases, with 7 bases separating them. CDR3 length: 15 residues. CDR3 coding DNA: TGTGCCAGCAGCTTGGGGGGCAGCTCCTACAATGAGCAGTTCTTC. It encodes CASSLGGSSYNEQFF.